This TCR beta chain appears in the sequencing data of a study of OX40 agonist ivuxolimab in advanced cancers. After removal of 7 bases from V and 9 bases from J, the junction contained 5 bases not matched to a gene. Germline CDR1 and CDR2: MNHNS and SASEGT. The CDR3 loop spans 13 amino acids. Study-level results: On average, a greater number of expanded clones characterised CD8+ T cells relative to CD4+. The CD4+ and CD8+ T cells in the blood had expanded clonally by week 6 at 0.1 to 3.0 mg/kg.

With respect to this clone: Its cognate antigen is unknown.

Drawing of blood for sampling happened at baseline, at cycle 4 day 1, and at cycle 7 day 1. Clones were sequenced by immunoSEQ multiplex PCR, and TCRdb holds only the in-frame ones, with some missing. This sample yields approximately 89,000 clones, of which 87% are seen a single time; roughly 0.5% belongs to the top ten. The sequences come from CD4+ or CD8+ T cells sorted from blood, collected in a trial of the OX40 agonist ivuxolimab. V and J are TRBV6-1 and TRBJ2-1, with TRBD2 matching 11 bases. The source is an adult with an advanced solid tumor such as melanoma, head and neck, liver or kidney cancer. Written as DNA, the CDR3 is TGTGCCAGCAATAGCGGGGGGGGCAGTGAGCAGTTCTTC. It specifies CASNSGGGSEQFF.